These 7 T cell receptor beta chains came from one sample sequenced in a study of molecular identifiers for immune sequencing clone quantification. TCRdb analysed the PCR reads with MiXCR anew, one entry per CDR3 protein. The sample consists of about 640,000 distinct CDR3 sequences, about 20% of them appearing once. The sequenced sample consisted of naive CD8+ T cells from blood, with Jurkat cell RNA spiked in. Subset reported: FACS-sorted CD8+CD4-CCR7+CD45RA+ naive T cells. The receptors were gathered from a human donor in good health. Some libraries in this study had Jurkat cell RNA spiked in.

This clonotype has only a few counts. Germline is not matched at one junction end, which may reflect a read error. The rearrangement links TRBV6-5 to TRBJ1-2; a weak D match, TRBD1 (5 bases). The CDR3 runs 18 residues. CDR1 and CDR2 from the germline V gene are MNHEY and SVGAGI. The DNA of the CDR3 is TGTGCCGGCAGTACCCAGACCGGGGCCTCCTCTCCTATACATGGCTACACCTTC. As protein: CAGSTQTGASSPIHGYTF.

Note on this clonotype: A much larger clone differs from this one at a single base, so this may be a read error. CDR3 in DNA: TGTGCCAGCAACGGCGCGGACAGAATGAACACTGACGCTTTCTTT. Amino acids: CASNGADRMNTDAFF. The rearrangement joins TRBV12-3 or TRBV12-4 to TRBJ1-1; D might be TRBD1 (6 bases). The CDR3 has 15 residues.

A remark on this clonotype: One base away lies a much larger clone, so this may be a sequencing read error. The chain links TRBV4-1 to TRBJ2-2; a weak D match, TRBD1 (6 bases). CDR1 and CDR2 from the germline V gene are MGHRA and YSYEKL. The CDR3 covers 15 residues. The CDR3 DNA reads TGCGCCAACAGCCAACAGACAGGAGACACCGGGGAGCTGTTTTTT. It translates to CANSQQTGDTGELFF.

This clonotype was counted at least ten times. V is TRBV6-2 or TRBV6-3 and J is TRBJ2-7, with D perhaps TRBD2 (6 bases). Trimming removed 4 bases from V and 3 bases from J, with 10 bases in between. The germline V gene encodes CDR1 MNHEY and CDR2 SVGEGT. The CDR3 totals 13 residues. The CDR3 nucleotides read TGTGCCAGCAGTTGGGGGGACCTCTACGAGCAGTACTTC. Residues: CASSWGDLYEQYF.

This clonotype has only a few counts. This chain connects TRBV19 to TRBJ2-1, with 9 bases fitting TRBD2. CDR1 and CDR2 from the germline V gene are LNHDA and SQIVND (reference sequence). The junction had 6 bases not matched to a gene; V was cut back by 4 bases and J by 5 bases. This CDR3 is built from 15 residues. CDR3 nucleotide sequence: TGTGCCAGTAGTAAAGCTAGCGGGATGAACAATGAGCAGTTCTTC. Translating it yields CASSKASGMNNEQFF.

This clonotype was counted a few times. The chain joins TRBV19 to TRBJ2-1; TRBD2 is a possible D gene (5 bases). Germline CDR1 LNHDA, CDR2 SQIVND (reference sequence). V lost 8 bases, J lost 3 bases, and 11 bases lay in between. There are 13 residues in the CDR3. CDR3 sequence (DNA): TGTGCCAGTCGAGACGGGATCTACAATGAGCAGTTCTTC. As protein: CASRDGIYNEQFF.

This clonotype was seen many times. The V gene is TRBV7-6, the J gene TRBJ1-1, with D possibly matching TRBD1 (6 bases). CDR3 length: 14 amino acids. V was cut by 1 base and J by 6 bases, with 12 bases left in between. Germline CDR1 and CDR2: SGHVS and FNYEAQ. CDR3 in amino acids: CASSLEGGSSEAFF. The CDR3 nucleotides are TGTGCCAGCAGCTTAGAGGGGGGGTCGTCTGAAGCTTTCTTT.